This T cell receptor beta chain came from a study of shared clonotypes between healthy human individuals. Findings and limits, study-wide: Estimated richness values were generally larger in naive subsets than in memory subsets.

In regard to this clone: The antigen is undetermined.

The CDR3 totals 15 residues. Germline CDR1 SGHRS, CDR2 YFSETQ. The V and J ends lost 0 bases and 5 bases, in that order; junction bases with no gene match: 5. Generated by immunoSEQ multiplex PCR, the TCRdb table keeps only in-frame clones and is missing some. The data hold 2 million to 3 million clones, with approximately 94% observed a single time. The sequenced sample consisted of naive CD4+ T cells from PBMCs. Subset denoted: CD45RA+ positively selected. The source is a man aged 18 to 29 in good health. Some clones in this sample may be carry-over from other donors' samples. The J gene is TRBJ1-3, the V gene TRBV5-1, with 7 positions matching TRBD1. DNA for the CDR3: TGCGCCAGCAGCTTGGATCGACAGGGCCGAAACACCATATATTTT. It specifies CASSLDRQGRNTIYF. The full variable domain, rest sourced from reference TRBV5-1 and TRBJ1-3, is KAGVTQTPRYLIKTRGQQVTLSCSPISGHRSVSWYQQTPGQGLQFLFEYFSETQRNKGNFPGRFSGRQFSNSRSEMNVSTLELGDSALYLCASSLDRQGRNTIYFGEGSWLTVV.